This is a list of T cell receptor beta chains from one sample in a study of blood T cell repertoires in COVID-19. Data came from immunoSEQ multiplex PCR; TCRdb stores just in-frame clones and leaves some out. The sample shows 70,000 to 80,000 clones, about four fifths of them seen only once. Material for sequencing was peripheral blood. Source of these receptors: a man aged 50 to 59 with acute or convalescent COVID-19. Both conserved end residues are part of each CDR3. A D gene is named only where the DNA matches it firmly. The size field is filled for only some rows; it gives once, few, many or a size class.

17 | TRBJ1-6 | few | TRBV7-2 | TRBD1 | CASTPGQGRSYNSPLHF | TGTGCCAGCACCCCCGGACAGGGGAGGTCCTATAATTCACCCCTCCACTTT
15 | TRBJ2-7 | . | TRBV4-1 | . | CASSQRLVTSYEQYF | TGCGCCAGCAGCCAGAGGTTGGTGACGTCCTACGAGCAGTACTTC
13 | TRBJ1-1 | . | TRBV7-8 | . | CASSLGEGVSAFF | TGTGCCAGCAGCTTAGGGGAGGGGGTTTCGGCTTTCTTT
12 | TRBJ1-2 | . | TRBV5-8 | . | CASNLRLYGYTF | TGTGCCAGCAACCTACGACTATATGGCTACACCTTC
18 | TRBJ2-6 | . | TRBV11-2 | TRBD1 | CASSSPRDRAAGANVLTF | TGTGCCAGCAGCTCCCCCCGGGACAGGGCTGCTGGGGCCAACGTCCTGACTTTC
16 | TRBJ2-7 | . | TRBV4-3 | . | CASSRESGPAGVEQYF | TGCGCCAGCAGCCGGGAGTCCGGTCCGGCAGGTGTCGAGCAGTACTTC
14 | TRBJ1-1 | . | TRBV10-2 | . | CASSADRINTEAFF | TGCGCCAGCAGCGCTGACAGGATTAACACTGAAGCTTTCTTT
15 | TRBJ1-1 | once | TRBV14 | . | CASSQVITPNTEAFF | TGTGCCAGCAGCCAAGTCATTACACCGAACACTGAAGCTTTCTTT
15 | TRBJ2-2 | . | TRBV7-2 | . | CASSPLARNTGELFF | TGTGCCAGCAGCCCCCTGGCCAGGAACACCGGGGAGCTGTTTTTT
13 | TRBJ2-5 | once | TRBV6-2/TRBV6-3 | . | CASSYKGGETQYF | TGTGCCAGCAGTTACAAGGGAGGAGAGACCCAGTACTTC